The clone carrying this TCR beta chain was recorded many times. The antigen is not known. Separate cDNA molecules received unique molecular identifiers, which the library attached to them. Original data processing: TCRs per sample had a median of approximately 100,000 and ranged from roughly 20,000 to 700,000. TCRdb used MiXCR to reprocess the 5' RACE reads, holding one entry per CDR3 protein. The V and J calls and clone size are TCRdb's, not the authors'. The sample yields about 140,000 distinct CDR3 sequences, roughly 4% seen once. The template was total RNA from unfractionated whole blood. This record comes from a study of human T cells and chemical hapten exposure. Germline V gene lookup returns CDR1 DFQATT and CDR2 SNEGSKA (reference sequence). Trimming shortened V by 3 bases and J by 5 bases, and 6 bases separated the two germline ends. CDR3 length: 11 residues. Study-wide findings and caveats: DPC sensitization left the count of TCRs above 1 in 1000 unchanged.

The clonotype was recovered from a female donor in good health. This chain joins TRBV20-1 and TRBJ2-3; D gene uncertain. The CDR3 coding sequence is TGCAGTGCTAGCGTTGGAGATACGCAGTATTTT. Its translation is CSASVGDTQYF.